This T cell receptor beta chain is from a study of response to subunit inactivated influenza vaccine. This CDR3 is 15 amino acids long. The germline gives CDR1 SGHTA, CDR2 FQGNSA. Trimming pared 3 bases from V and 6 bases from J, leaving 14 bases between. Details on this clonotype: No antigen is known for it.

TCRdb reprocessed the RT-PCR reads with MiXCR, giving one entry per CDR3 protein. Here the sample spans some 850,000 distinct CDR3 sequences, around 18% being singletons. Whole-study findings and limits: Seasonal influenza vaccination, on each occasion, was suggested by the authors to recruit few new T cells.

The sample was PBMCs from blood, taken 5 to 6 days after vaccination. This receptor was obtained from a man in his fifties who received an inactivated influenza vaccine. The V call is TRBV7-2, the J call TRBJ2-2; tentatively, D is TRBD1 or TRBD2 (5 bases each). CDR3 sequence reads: CASSFGATYPGELFF. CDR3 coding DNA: TGTGCCAGCAGCTTCGGGGCAACGTACCCCGGGGAGCTGTTTTTT.